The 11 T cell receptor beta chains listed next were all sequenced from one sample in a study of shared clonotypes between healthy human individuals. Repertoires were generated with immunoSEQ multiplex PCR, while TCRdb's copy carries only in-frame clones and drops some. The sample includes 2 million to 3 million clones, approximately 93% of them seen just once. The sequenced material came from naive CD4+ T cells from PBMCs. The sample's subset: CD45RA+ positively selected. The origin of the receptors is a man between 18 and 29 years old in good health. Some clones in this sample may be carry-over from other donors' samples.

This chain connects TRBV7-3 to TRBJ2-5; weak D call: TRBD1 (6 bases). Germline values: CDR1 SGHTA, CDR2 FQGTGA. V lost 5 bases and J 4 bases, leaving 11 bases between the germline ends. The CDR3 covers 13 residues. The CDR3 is CASSAGTRETQYF. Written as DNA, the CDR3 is TGTGCCAGCAGCGCCGGGACAAGAGAGACCCAGTACTTC.

The CDR3 DNA reads as TGTGCCAGCAGCCCGGACCCAAGGCTCCTTCCCAGAGAGACCCAGTACTTC. Translation: CASSPDPRLLPRETQYF. The chain joins TRBV5-4 to TRBJ2-5; D gene unclear. Germline-derived CDR1 and CDR2 are SGHNT and YYREEE (reference sequence). The CDR3 contains 17 residues. The germline V and J ends were trimmed by 4 bases and 4 bases, with 23 bases remaining between them. Using reference TRBV5-4 and TRBJ2-5 for the parts outside the CDR3, the full variable domain is ETGVTQSPTHLIKTRGQQVTLRCSSQSGHNTVSWYQQALGQGPQFIFQYYREEENGRGNFPPRFSGLQFPNYSSELNVNALELDDSALYLCASSPDPRLLPRETQYFGPGTRLLVL.

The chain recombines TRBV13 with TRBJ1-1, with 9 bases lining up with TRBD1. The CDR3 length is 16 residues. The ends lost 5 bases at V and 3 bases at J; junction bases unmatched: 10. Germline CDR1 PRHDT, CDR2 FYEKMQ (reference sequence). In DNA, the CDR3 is TGTGCCAGCAGCGCCGGGACAGGGAAAGGTGACACTGAAGCTTTCTTT. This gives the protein CASSAGTGKGDTEAFF. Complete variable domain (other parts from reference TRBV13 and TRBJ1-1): AAGVIQSPRHLIKEKRETATLKCYPIPRHDTVYWYQQGPGQDPQFLISFYEKMQSDKGSIPDRFSAQQFSDYHSELNMSSLELGDSALYFCASSAGTGKGDTEAFFGQGTRLTVV.

CDR3 sequence reads: CASSPVPNTEAFF. The CDR3 DNA reads TGTGCCAGCAGCCCCGTCCCCAACACTGAAGCTTTCTTT. This sequence joins TRBV7-3 and TRBJ1-1; D not resolved. The CDR3 loop spans 13 amino acids. V was trimmed by 5 bases and J by 2 bases, leaving 9 bases between them. The germline V gene has CDR1 SGHTA and CDR2 FQGTGA.

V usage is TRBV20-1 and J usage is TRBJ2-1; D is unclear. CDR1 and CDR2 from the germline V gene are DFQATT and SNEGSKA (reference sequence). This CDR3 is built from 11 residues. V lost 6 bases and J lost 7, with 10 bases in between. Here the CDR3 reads CSAINKNEQFF. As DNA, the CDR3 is TGCAGTGCCATTAACAAGAATGAGCAGTTCTTC.

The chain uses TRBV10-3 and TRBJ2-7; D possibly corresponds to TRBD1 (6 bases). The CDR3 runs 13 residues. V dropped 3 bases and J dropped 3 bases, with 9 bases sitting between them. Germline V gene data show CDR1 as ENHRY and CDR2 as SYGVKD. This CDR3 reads CAISEQGVYEQYF. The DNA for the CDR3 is TGTGCCATCAGTGAACAGGGAGTCTACGAGCAGTACTTC.

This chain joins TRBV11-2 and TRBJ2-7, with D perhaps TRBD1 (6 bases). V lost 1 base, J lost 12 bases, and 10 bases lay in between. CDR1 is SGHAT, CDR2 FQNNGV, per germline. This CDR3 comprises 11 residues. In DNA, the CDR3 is TGTGCCAGCAGCTTAGTACAGGGAAGGTACTTC. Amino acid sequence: CASSLVQGRYF.

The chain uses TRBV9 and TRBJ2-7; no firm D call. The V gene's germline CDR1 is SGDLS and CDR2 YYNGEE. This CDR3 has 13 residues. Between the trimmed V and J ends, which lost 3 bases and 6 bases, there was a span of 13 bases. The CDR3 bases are TGTGCCAGCAGCGAAGCCCCGAGAACCGAGCAGTACTTC. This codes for CASSEAPRTEQYF.

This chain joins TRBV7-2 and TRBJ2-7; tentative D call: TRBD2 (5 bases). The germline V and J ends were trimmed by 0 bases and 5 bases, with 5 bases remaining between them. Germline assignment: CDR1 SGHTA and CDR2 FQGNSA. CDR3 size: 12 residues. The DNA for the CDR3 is TGTGCCAGCAGCTTAGCCGGGGACGAGCAGTACTTC. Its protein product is CASSLAGDEQYF. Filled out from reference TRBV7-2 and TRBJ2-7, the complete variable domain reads GAGVSQSPSNKVTEKGKDVELRCDPISGHTALYWYRQSLGQGLEFLIYFQGNSAPDKSGLPSDRFSAERTGGSVSTLTIQRTQQEDSAVYLCASSLAGDEQYFGPGTRLTVT.

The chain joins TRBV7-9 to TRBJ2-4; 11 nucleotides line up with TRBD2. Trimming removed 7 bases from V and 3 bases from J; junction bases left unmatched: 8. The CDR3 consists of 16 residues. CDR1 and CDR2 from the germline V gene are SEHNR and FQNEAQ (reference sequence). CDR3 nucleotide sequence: TGTGCCAGCACCACTAGCGGGAGTAGGGTCAAAAACATTCAGTACTTC. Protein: CASTTSGSRVKNIQYF.

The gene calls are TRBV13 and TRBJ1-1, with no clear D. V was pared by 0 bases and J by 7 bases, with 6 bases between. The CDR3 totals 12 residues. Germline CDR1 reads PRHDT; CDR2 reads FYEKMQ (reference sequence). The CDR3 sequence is CASSLGQIEAFF. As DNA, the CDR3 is TGTGCCAGCAGCTTAGGGCAGATTGAAGCTTTCTTT. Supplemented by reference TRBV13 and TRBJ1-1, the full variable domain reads AAGVIQSPRHLIKEKRETATLKCYPIPRHDTVYWYQQGPGQDPQFLISFYEKMQSDKGSIPDRFSAQQFSDYHSELNMSSLELGDSALYFCASSLGQIEAFFGQGTRLTVV.